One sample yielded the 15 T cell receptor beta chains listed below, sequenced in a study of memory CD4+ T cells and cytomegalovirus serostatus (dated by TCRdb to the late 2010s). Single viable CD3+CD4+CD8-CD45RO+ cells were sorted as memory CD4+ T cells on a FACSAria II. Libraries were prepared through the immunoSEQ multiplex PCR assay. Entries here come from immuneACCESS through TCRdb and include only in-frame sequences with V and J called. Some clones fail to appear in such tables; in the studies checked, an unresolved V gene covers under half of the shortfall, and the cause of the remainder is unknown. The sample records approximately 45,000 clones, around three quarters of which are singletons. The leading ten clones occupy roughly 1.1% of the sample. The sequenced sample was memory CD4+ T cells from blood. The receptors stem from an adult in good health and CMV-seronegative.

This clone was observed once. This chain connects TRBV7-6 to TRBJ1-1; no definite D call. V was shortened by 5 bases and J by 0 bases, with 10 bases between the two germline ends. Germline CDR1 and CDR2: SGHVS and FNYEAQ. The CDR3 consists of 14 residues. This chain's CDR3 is CASSPQVMNTEAFF. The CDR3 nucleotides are TGTGCCAGCAGCCCGCAGGTTATGAACACTGAAGCTTTCTTT.

CDR3 residues: CASSVLASGSYEQYF. The CDR3 nucleotides are TGTGCCAGCAGTGTTCTCGCTAGCGGATCCTACGAGCAGTACTTC. The chain links TRBV6-6 to TRBJ2-7, with 7 bases matching TRBD2. Germline lookup yields CDR1 MNHNY and CDR2 SVGAGI (reference sequence). The CDR3 totals 15 residues. Trimming took 5 bases from V and 1 from J; bases not matched to a gene: 8.

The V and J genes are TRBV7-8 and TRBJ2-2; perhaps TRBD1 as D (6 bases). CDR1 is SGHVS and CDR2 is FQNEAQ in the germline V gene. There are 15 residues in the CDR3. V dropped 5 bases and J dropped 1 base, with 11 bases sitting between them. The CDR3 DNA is TGTGCCAGCAGCATGGGACATATGAACACCGGGGAGCTGTTTTTT. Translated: CASSMGHMNTGELFF.

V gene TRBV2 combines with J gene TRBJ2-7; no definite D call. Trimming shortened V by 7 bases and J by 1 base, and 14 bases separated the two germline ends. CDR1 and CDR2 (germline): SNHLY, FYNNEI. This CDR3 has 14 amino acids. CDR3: CASKFQAESYEQYF. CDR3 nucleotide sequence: TGTGCCAGCAAGTTTCAGGCGGAATCCTACGAGCAGTACTTC. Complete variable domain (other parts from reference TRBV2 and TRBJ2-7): EPEVTQTPSHQVTQMGQEVILRCVPISNHLYFYWYRQILGQKVEFLVSFYNNEISEKSEIFDDQFSVERPDGSNFTLKIRSTKLEDSAMYFCASKFQAESYEQYFGPGTRLTVT.

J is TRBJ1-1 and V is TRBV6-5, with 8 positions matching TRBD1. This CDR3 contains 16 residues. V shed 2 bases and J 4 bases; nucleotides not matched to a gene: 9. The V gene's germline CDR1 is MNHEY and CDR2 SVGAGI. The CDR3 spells CASSYRQGSIGTEAFF. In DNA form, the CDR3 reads TGTGCCAGCAGTTACCGACAGGGGTCGATTGGCACTGAAGCTTTCTTT.

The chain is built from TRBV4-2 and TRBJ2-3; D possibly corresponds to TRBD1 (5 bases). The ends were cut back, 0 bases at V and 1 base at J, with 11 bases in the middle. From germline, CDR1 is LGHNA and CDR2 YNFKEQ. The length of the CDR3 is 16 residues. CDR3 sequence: CASSQEGPRGTDTQYF. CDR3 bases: TGTGCCAGCAGCCAAGAGGGCCCCAGGGGCACAGATACGCAGTATTTT.

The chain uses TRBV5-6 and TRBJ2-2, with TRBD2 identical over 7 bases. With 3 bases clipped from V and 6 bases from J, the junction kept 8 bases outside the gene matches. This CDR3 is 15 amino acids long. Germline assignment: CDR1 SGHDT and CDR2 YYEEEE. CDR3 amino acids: CASSSLAVQAGELFF. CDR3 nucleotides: TGTGCCAGCAGCTCGCTAGCGGTCCAGGCCGGGGAGCTGTTTTTT.

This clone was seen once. The CDR3 bases are TGCGCCAGCAGCCAAGATCCAGGGAGAAACTATGGCTACACCTTC. The encoded protein is CASSQDPGRNYGYTF. The chain carries TRBV4-1 and TRBJ1-2, with D tentatively TRBD1 (5 bases). Germline assignment: CDR1 MGHRA and CDR2 YSYEKL. Deletions cut 0 bases from V and 2 bases from J, with 10 bases between. CDR3 size: 15 residues.

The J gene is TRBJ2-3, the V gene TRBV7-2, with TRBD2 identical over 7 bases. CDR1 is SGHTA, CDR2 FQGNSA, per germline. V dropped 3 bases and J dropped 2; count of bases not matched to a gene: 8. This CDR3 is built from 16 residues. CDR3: CASSLSTGGYTDTQYF. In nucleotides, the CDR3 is TGTGCCAGCAGCTTGAGTACGGGAGGATACACAGATACGCAGTATTTT.

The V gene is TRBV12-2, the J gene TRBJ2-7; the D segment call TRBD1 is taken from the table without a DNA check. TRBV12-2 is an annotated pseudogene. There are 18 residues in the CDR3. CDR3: CASRLVYGTLSQGYEQYF. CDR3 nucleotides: TGTGCAAGTCGCTTAGTGTACGGGACACTTAGTCAGGGCTACGAGCAGTACTTC.

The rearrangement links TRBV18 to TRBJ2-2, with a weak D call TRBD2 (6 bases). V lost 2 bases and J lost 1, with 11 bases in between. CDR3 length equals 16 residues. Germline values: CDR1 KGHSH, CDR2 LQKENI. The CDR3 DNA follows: TGTGCCAGCTCACCAAAACGGGACTTGAACACCGGGGAGCTGTTTTTT. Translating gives CASSPKRDLNTGELFF.

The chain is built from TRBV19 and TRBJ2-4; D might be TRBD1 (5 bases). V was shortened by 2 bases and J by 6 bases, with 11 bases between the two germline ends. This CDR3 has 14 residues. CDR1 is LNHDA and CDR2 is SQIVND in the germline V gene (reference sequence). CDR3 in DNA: TGTGCCAGTAGTATACGCAGGGATGGAAACATTCAGTACTTC. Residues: CASSIRRDGNIQYF.

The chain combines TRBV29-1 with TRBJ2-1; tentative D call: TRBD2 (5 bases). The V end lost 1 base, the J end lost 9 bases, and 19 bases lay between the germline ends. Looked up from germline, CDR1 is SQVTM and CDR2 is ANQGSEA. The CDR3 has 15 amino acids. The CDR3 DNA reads TGCAGCGTTGAAGGTTTGGTAGCGCTCCAGAGTGAGCAGTTCTTC. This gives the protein CSVEGLVALQSEQFF.

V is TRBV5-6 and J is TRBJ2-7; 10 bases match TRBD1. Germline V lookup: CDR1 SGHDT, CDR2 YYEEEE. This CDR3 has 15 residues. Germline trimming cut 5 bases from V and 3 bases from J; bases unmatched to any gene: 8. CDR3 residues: CASRGGQGRFYEQYF. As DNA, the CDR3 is TGTGCCAGCAGGGGGGGACAGGGGCGATTCTACGAGCAGTACTTC.

CDR3: CASSLVPGSNAYGEQYF. As DNA, the CDR3 is TGTGCCAGCAGCTTAGTTCCGGGAAGTAACGCGTACGGCGAGCAGTACTTC. This chain connects TRBV7-8 to TRBJ2-7; a weak D match, TRBD2 (5 bases). There are 17 residues in the CDR3. Deletions cut 1 base from V and 6 bases from J, with 22 bases between. CDR1 is SGHVS, CDR2 FQNEAQ, per germline.